This is a list of T cell receptor beta chains from one sample in a study of control samples from healthy donors and cancer patients. Sequenced by immunoSEQ multiplex PCR; TCRdb stores in-frame clones only, minus some. The data contain tens of thousands of clones, roughly nine tenths of them singletons. The sequenced material came from PBMCs. The receptors were sampled from a man aged 30 to 45 with colorectal cancer. CDR3s include the opening cysteine and the closing phenylalanine or tryptophan. Each record gives: V gene, clone size, D gene, J gene, CDR3 protein, CDR3 DNA. A D gene is named only where the DNA matches it firmly. The size entry is marked missing in some rows and otherwise reads once, few, many or a size class.

TRBV7-7	.	.	TRBJ2-5	CASSLAGALQETQYF	TGTGCCAGCAGCTTAGCGGGGGCCTTACAAGAGACCCAGTACTTC
TRBV6-5	.	TRBD1	TRBJ1-2	CASRRGQGNGYTF	TGTGCCAGCAGGCGGGGACAGGGGAACGGCTACACCTTC
TRBV7-6	.	.	TRBJ1-2	CASSLEGGLGFDDYTF	TGTGCCAGCAGCTTAGAAGGGGGGCTTGGGTTTGATGACTACACCTTC
TRBV27	.	.	TRBJ2-1	CASRDPSRVQFYNEQFF	TGTGCCAGCAGGGACCCCAGCAGGGTCCAATTCTACAATGAGCAGTTCTTC
TRBV2	once	.	TRBJ1-3	CASRPGLNRDTIYF	TGTGCCAGCAGACCCGGGTTGAACAGGGACACCATATATTTT
TRBV11-2	.	.	TRBJ2-1	CASSRQGYNEQFF	TGTGCCAGCAGCAGGCAGGGATACAATGAGCAGTTCTTC
TRBV7-9	.	.	TRBJ2-2	CASSLLTSPQNTGELFF	TGTGCCAGCAGCTTATTGACGAGCCCCCAGAACACCGGGGAGCTGTTTTTT
TRBV18	.	TRBD2	TRBJ2-2	CASSPASGGGLGTGELFF	TGTGCCAGCTCACCGGCCAGCGGGGGCGGATTAGGCACCGGGGAGCTGTTTTTT
TRBV4-1	.	.	TRBJ2-7	CASSQAPLRPKSAYEQYF	TGCGCCAGCAGCCAAGCTCCCCTCCGACCTAAGAGCGCCTACGAGCAGTACTTC
TRBV20-1	.	TRBD2	TRBJ2-7	CSASRLAGGYEQYF	TGCAGTGCTAGTAGGCTAGCGGGGGGCTACGAGCAGTACTTC
TRBV24-1	.	TRBD1	TRBJ2-1	CATSDLGTGGGHEQFF	TGTGCCACCAGTGATTTAGGGACAGGGGGTGGCCATGAGCAGTTCTTC
TRBV19	.	TRBD1	TRBJ1-1	CASGMRTGGHTEAFF	TGTGCCAGTGGTATGAGGACAGGGGGTCACACTGAAGCTTTCTTT
TRBV19	.	TRBD1	TRBJ1-3	CASSRNRQGSGNTIYF	TGTGCCAGTAGCCGAAATCGACAGGGCTCTGGAAACACCATATATTTT
TRBV11-2	.	TRBD1	TRBJ1-1	CASGTGEAEAFF	TGTGCCAGCGGTACAGGGGAGGCTGAAGCTTTCTTT
TRBV7-2	.	.	TRBJ1-4	CASSKGFNEKLFF	TGTGCCAGCAGCAAGGGATTTAATGAAAAACTGTTTTTT
TRBV4-3	.	TRBD1	TRBJ1-6	CASSPEPGTGYSPLHF	TGCGCCAGCAGCCCGGAACCCGGGACAGGGTACTCACCCCTCCACTTT
TRBV5-4	.	.	TRBJ2-1	CASSLQRGSYNEQFF	TGTGCCAGCAGCCTACAACGGGGGTCCTACAATGAGCAGTTCTTC
TRBV2	once	.	TRBJ1-5	CASSEGLISNQPQHF	TGTGCCAGCAGTGAAGGACTAATTAGCAATCAGCCCCAGCATTTT
TRBV5-7	.	.	TRBJ2-2	CASSFPTGPGTGELFF	TGTGCCAGCAGCTTCCCCACAGGCCCTGGGACCGGGGAGCTGTTTTTT
TRBV29-1	.	TRBD2	TRBJ2-3	CSVDNLQARGGRTDTQYF	TGCAGCGTTGATAACTTGCAAGCGCGGGGGGGCCGCACAGATACGCAGTATTTT
TRBV3-1/TRBV3-2	.	.	TRBJ1-1	CASSRIGVTDTEAFF	TGTGCCAGCAGTAGAATTGGGGTTACGGACACTGAAGCTTTCTTT
TRBV10-1	.	.	TRBJ1-2	CASSEQADYGYTF	TGCGCCAGCAGTGAACAGGCCGACTATGGCTACACCTTC
TRBV25-1	.	TRBD2	TRBJ2-3	CASSDGGGTDTQYF	TGTGCCAGCAGTGATGGGGGGGGCACAGATACGCAGTATTTT
TRBV28	once	TRBD1	TRBJ1-5	CASRTGNQPQHF	TGTGCCAGCAGGACAGGGAATCAGCCCCAGCATTTT
TRBV4-1	few	.	TRBJ2-1	CASSQPGRSRGHNEQFF	TGCGCCAGCAGCCAACCCGGTCGCTCCCGGGGACACAATGAGCAGTTCTTC
TRBV3-1/TRBV3-2	.	.	TRBJ1-5	CASSQGDVLRSNQPQHF	TGTGCCAGCAGCCAAGGGGATGTGCTCAGAAGCAATCAGCCCCAGCATTTT
TRBV5-1	.	TRBD1	TRBJ2-2	CASSPGGGTGGNTGELFF	TGCGCCAGCAGCCCCGGAGGGGGGACAGGGGGCAACACCGGGGAGCTGTTTTTT
TRBV4-1	.	.	TRBJ1-1	CASSQDLDLGAFF	TGCGCCAGCAGCCAAGATCTCGATTTGGGAGCTTTCTTT